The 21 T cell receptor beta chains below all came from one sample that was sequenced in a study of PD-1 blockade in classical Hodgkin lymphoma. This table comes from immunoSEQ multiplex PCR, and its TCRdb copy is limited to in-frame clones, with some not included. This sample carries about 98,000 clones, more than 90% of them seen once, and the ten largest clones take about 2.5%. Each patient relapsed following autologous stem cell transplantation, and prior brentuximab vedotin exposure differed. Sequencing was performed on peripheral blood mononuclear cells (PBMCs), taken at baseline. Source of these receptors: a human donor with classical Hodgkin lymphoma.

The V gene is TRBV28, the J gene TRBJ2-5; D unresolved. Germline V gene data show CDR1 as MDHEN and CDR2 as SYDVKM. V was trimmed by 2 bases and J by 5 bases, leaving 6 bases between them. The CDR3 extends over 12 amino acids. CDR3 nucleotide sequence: TGTGCCAGCAGTTTAGTCGCGGAGACCCAGTACTTC. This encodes CASSLVAETQYF.

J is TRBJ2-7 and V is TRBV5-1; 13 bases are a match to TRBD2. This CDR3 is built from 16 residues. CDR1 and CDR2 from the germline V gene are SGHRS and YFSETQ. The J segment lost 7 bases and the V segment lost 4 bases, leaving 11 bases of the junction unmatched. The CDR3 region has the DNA TGCGCCAGCAGCCCTAGACAACTAGCGGGAGGGCTAGAGCAGTACTTC. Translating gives CASSPRQLAGGLEQYF.

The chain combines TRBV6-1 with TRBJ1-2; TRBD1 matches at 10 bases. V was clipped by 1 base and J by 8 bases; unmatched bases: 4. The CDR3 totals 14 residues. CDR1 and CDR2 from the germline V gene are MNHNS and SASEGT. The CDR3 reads CASSEVDRGQGYTF. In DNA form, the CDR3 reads TGTGCCAGCAGTGAAGTCGACAGGGGGCAAGGCTACACCTTC.

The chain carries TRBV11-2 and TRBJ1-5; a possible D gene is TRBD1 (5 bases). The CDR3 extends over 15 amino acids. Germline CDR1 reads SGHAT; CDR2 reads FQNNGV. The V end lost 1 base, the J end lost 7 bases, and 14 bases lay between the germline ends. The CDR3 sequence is CASSLGGDRYQPQHF. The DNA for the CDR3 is TGTGCCAGCAGCTTAGGGGGAGACAGATACCAGCCCCAGCATTTT.

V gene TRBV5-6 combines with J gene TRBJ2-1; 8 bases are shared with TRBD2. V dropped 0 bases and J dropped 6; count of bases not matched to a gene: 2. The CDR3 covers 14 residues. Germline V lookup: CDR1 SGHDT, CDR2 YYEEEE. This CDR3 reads CASSLGLAFNEQFF. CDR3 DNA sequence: TGTGCCAGCAGCTTGGGACTAGCGTTCAATGAGCAGTTCTTC.

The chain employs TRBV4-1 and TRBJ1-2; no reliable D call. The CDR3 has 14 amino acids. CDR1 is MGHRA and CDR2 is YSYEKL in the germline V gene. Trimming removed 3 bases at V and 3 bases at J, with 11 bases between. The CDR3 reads CASSQVDGYYGYTF. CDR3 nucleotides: TGCGCCAGCAGCCAGGTCGACGGATACTATGGCTACACCTTC.

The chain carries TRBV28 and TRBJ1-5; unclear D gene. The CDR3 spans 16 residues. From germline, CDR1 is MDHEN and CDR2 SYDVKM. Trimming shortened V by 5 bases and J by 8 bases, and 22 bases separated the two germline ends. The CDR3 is CASSPSGWVIKEPQHF. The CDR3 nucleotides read TGTGCCAGCAGTCCTTCTGGGTGGGTAATCAAGGAGCCCCAGCATTTT.

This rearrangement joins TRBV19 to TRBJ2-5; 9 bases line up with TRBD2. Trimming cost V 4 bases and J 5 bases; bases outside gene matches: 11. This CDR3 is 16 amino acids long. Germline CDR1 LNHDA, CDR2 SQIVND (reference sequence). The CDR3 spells CASSTSTSGGTETQYF. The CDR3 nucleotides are TGTGCCAGTAGTACCTCGACTAGCGGTGGGACCGAGACCCAGTACTTC.

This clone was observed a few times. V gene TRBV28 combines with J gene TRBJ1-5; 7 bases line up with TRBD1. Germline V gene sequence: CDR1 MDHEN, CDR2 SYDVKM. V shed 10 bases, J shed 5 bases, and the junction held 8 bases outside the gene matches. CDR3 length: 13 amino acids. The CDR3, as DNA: TGTGCCACGGTGGGACAGACTTATCAGCCCCAGCATTTT. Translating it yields CATVGQTYQPQHF.

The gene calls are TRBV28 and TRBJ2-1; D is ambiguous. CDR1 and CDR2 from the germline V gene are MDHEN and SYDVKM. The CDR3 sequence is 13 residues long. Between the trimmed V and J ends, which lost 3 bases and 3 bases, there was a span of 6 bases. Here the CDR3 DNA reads TGTGCCAGCAGTTTCCGGCTCTACAATGAGCAGTTCTTC. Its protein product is CASSFRLYNEQFF. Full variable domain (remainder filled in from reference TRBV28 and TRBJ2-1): DVKVTQSSRYLVKRTGEKVFLECVQDMDHENMFWYRQDPGLGLRLIYFSYDVKMKEKGDIPEGYSVSREKKERFSLILESASTNQTSMYLCASSFRLYNEQFFGPGTRLTVL.

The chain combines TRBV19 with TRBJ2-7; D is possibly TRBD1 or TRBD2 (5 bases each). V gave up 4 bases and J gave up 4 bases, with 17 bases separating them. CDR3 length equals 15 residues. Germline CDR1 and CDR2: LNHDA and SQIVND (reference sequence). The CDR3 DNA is TGTGCCAGTAGTAGAACCGGGGACCGATTTTACGAGCAGTACTTC. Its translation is CASSRTGDRFYEQYF. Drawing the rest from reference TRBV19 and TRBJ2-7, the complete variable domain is DGGITQSPKYLFRKEGQNVTLSCEQNLNHDAMYWYRQDPGQGLRLIYYSQIVNDFQKGDIAEGYSVSREKKESFPLTVTSAQKNPTAFYLCASSRTGDRFYEQYFGPGTRLTVT.

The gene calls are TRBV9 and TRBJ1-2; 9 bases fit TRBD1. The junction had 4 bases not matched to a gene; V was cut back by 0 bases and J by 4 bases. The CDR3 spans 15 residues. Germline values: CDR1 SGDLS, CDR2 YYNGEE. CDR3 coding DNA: TGTGCCAGCAGCGTAGGGGACAGGGTGAGCTATGGCTACACCTTC. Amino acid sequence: CASSVGDRVSYGYTF.

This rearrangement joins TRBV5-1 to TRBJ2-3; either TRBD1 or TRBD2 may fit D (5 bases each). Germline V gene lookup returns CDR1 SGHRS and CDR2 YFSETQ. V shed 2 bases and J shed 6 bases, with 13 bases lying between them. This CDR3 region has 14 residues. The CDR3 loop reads CASSFGRGVDTQYF. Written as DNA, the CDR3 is TGCGCCAGCAGCTTCGGTCGGGGCGTCGATACGCAGTATTTT.

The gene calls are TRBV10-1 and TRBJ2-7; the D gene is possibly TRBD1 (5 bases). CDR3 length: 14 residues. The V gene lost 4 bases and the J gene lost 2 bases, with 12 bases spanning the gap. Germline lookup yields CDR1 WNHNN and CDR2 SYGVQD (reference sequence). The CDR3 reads CASSVRRAPYEQYF. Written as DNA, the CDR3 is TGCGCCAGCAGTGTTCGCAGGGCCCCCTACGAGCAGTACTTC.

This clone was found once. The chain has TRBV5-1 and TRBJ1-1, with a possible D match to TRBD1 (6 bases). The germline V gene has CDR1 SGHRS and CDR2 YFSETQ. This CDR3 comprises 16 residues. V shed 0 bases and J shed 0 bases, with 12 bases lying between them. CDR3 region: CASSLATQGLNTEAFF. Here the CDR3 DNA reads TGCGCCAGCAGCTTGGCCACTCAGGGGTTGAACACTGAAGCTTTCTTT.

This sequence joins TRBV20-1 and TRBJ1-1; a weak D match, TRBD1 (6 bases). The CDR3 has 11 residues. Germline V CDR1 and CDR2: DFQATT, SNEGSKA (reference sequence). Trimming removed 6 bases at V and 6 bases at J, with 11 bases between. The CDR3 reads CSASGTPEAFF. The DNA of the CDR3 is TGCAGTGCAAGCGGGACACCTGAAGCTTTCTTT.

The CDR3 DNA follows: TGTGCCAGCAGCTTAAGGGGGTATGAGCAGTTCTTC. The encoded protein is CASSLRGYEQFF. The chain joins TRBV7-9 to TRBJ2-1; TRBD1 is a possible D gene (6 bases). Germline values: CDR1 SEHNR, CDR2 FQNEAQ (reference sequence). The ends were cut back, 2 bases at V and 8 bases at J, with 7 bases in the middle. The CDR3 is 12 residues long.

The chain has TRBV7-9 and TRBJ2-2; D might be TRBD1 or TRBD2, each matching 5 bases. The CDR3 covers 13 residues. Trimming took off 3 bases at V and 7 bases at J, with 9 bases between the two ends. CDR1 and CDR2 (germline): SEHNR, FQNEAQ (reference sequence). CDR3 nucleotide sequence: TGTGCCAGCAGCTTTGGGGGTAACGGGGAGCTGTTTTTT. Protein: CASSFGGNGELFF.

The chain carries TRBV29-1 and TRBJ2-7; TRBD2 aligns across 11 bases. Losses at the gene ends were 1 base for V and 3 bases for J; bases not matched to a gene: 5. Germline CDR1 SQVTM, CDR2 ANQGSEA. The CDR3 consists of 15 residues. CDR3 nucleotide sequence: TGCAGCGTTGAAGCTTCTACTAGCGGGGGCTACGAGCAGTACTTC. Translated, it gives CSVEASTSGGYEQYF.

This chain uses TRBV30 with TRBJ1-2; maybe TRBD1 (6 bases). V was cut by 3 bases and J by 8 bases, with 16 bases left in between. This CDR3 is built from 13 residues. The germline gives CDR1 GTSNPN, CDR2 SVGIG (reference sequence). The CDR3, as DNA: TGTGCCTGGAGCAAGGGGGAGGGGACCGGCTACACCTTC. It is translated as CAWSKGEGTGYTF.

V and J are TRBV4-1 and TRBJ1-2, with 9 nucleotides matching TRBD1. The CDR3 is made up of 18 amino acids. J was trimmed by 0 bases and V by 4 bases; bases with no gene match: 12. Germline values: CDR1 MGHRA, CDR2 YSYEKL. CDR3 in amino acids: CASSPAGGTGTSNYGYTF. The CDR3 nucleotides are TGCGCCAGCAGCCCCGCTGGCGGGACAGGGACCTCTAACTATGGCTACACCTTC.